The 30 T cell receptor beta chains in this list originate from one sample, sequenced in a study of regulatory T cells in long-lasting Graves disease. The time point was: persistent/refractory GD, antithyroid drugs over 5 years with positive TRAb. RNA isolated from PBMCs was used to make the TCR library. For TCR beta, libraries came from iRepertoire HTBI primers and Arm-PCR of CDR3 regions. TCRdb re-analysed the multiplex PCR reads in MiXCR, keeping a single row per CDR3 protein. In the table there are 300,000 to 350,000 distinct CDR3 sequences, about 20% of which are singletons. This material consisted of peripheral blood mononuclear cells (PBMCs), taken when the disease was refractory, from a patient treated with antithyroid drugs. These receptor sequences come from a female donor with Graves disease.

This clonotype has a handful of counts. The chain carries TRBV6-1 and TRBJ2-7; tentative D call: TRBD2 (6 bases). Germline V gene lookup returns CDR1 MNHNS and CDR2 SASEGT. The CDR3 loop spans 16 amino acids. V dropped 6 bases and J dropped 0 bases, with 18 bases sitting between them. The CDR3 coding sequence is TGTGCCAGCAGGCCACACCCCGGGACTCGCTCCTACGAGCAGTACTTC. Translating gives CASRPHPGTRSYEQYF.

Many counts were recorded for this clonotype. The V and J genes are TRBV27 and TRBJ1-4; 9 nucleotides line up with TRBD1. With V trimmed by 6 bases and J by 6 bases, 5 bases remained unmatched. The CDR3 has 14 amino acids. CDR1 is MNHEY, CDR2 SMNVEV, per germline (reference sequence). The CDR3: CASRGQGYDEKLFF. Written as DNA, the CDR3 is TGTGCCAGCAGGGGACAGGGCTACGATGAAAAACTGTTTTTT.

This clonotype was detected many times. The CDR3 coding sequence is TGTGCCAGCAGCCAAGGGACAGGGGCTAACTATGGCTACACCTTC. Encoded protein: CASSQGTGANYGYTF. The chain links TRBV11-2 to TRBJ1-2; 10 nucleotides align to TRBD1. Trimming cost V 5 bases and J 0 bases; bases outside gene matches: 3. Germline CDR1 is SGHAT and CDR2 is FQNNGV. This CDR3 has 15 amino acids.

This clonotype was counted a few times. A much larger clone is a single base away; this may be a read error. The genes are TRBV6-1 and TRBJ2-5, with 8 bases that match TRBD1. Germline V lookup: CDR1 MNHNS, CDR2 SASEGT. V was clipped by 7 bases and J by 5 bases; unmatched bases: 15. The CDR3 contains 16 residues. The CDR3 sequence: CASKKLDRVVGETQYF. The CDR3, as DNA: TGTGCCAGCAAGAAGTTGGACAGGGTAGTGGGGGAGACCCAGTACTTC.

Comment on this clonotype: This could be a read error, since a much larger clone is one nucleotide away. V gene TRBV20-1 combines with J gene TRBJ1-2; D gene uncertain. V was clipped by 4 bases and J by 3 bases, with 9 bases between them. This CDR3 spans 12 amino acids. Germline V gene lookup returns CDR1 DFQATT and CDR2 SNEGSKA (reference sequence). The CDR3, as DNA: TGCAGTGCTACATTCGGGGACTATGGCTACACCTTC. This translates into CSATFGDYGYTF.

This sequence joins TRBV4-1 and TRBJ2-7; possible D gene TRBD2, 5 bases. Looked up from germline, CDR1 is MGHRA and CDR2 is YSYEKL. With 0 bases removed from V and 3 bases from J, the gap between germline ends came to 9 bases. This CDR3 has 14 residues. This CDR3 reads CASSQDAGDYEQYF. The CDR3 DNA reads TGCGCCAGCAGCCAAGATGCCGGGGACTACGAGCAGTACTTC.

The chain recombines TRBV7-2 with TRBJ1-3; weak D call: TRBD1 (5 bases). Trimming pared 5 bases from V and 0 bases from J, leaving 14 bases between. Germline V gene sequence: CDR1 SGHTA, CDR2 FQGNSA. The CDR3 has 16 residues. The CDR3 spells CASSQTLGGSGNTIYF. DNA for the CDR3: TGTGCCAGCAGCCAAACCTTGGGGGGCTCTGGAAACACCATATATTTT.

Many counts were recorded for this clonotype. V gene TRBV28 combines with J gene TRBJ1-1; D remains ambiguous. The CDR3 loop spans 14 amino acids. V lost 1 base, J lost 1 base, and 7 bases lay in between. Germline V gives CDR1 MDHEN, CDR2 SYDVKM. The CDR3 DNA sequence: TGTGCCAGCAGTTTATTCCACAAGAACACTGAAGCTTTCTTT. It encodes CASSLFHKNTEAFF.

About this clonotype itself: A read error may explain this, as a much larger clone is one base away. Since the CDR3 does not end with the conserved phenylalanine or tryptophan, this likely comes from a read error. The V call is TRBV28, the J call TRBJ2-7, with a weak D call TRBD2 (5 bases). Trimming stripped 4 bases from V and 3 bases from J, with 13 bases between. Germline lookup yields CDR1 MDHEN and CDR2 SYDVKM. The CDR3 is 14 amino acids. This chain's CDR3 is CASSYQTTLYEQYL. The CDR3 region has the DNA TGTGCCAGCAGTTACCAGACTACTCTCTACGAGCAGTACCTC.

This clonotype has ten or more counts. CDR3 coding DNA: TGTGCCAGCAGTTACGAAAAGGGGAACACTGAAGCTTTCTTT. Translating gives CASSYEKGNTEAFF. The chain uses TRBV6-9 and TRBJ1-1; unclear D gene. Germline V gene sequence: CDR1 MNHGY, CDR2 SVAAGI. The CDR3 runs 14 residues. The ends were cut back, 3 bases at V and 1 base at J, with 9 bases in the middle.

The J gene is TRBJ1-5, the V gene TRBV29-1; possible D gene TRBD1, 6 bases. Trimming took off 5 bases at V and 3 bases at J, with 11 bases between the two ends. The CDR3 contains 13 residues. CDR1 and CDR2 (germline): SQVTM, ANQGSEA. The CDR3 protein is CSVRDTDNQPQHF. The CDR3 DNA reads as TGCAGCGTTCGGGACACAGACAATCAGCCCCAGCATTTT.

This clonotype was counted ten times or more. This chain uses TRBV2 with TRBJ2-7; D is perhaps TRBD1 or TRBD2 (5 bases each). V was trimmed by 3 bases and J by 3 bases, leaving 6 bases between them. Germline CDR1 is SNHLY and CDR2 is FYNNEI. The CDR3 is 12 residues long. The CDR3 bases are TGTGCCAGCAGTGAGAGGGGCTACGAGCAGTACTTC. Translation: CASSERGYEQYF.

There are many counts of this clonotype. The chain employs TRBV2 and TRBJ1-5; a possible D gene is TRBD1 (5 bases). V lost 8 bases and J lost 4, with 15 bases in between. Germline V lookup: CDR1 SNHLY, CDR2 FYNNEI. The CDR3 contains 14 residues. The CDR3 sequence: CASQGPRGNQPQHF. CDR3 nucleotide sequence: TGTGCCAGCCAGGGCCCAAGGGGAAATCAGCCCCAGCATTTT.

J is TRBJ1-5 and V is TRBV6-1, with 7 bases that match TRBD1. Germline CDR1 reads MNHNS; CDR2 reads SASEGT. J was trimmed by 2 bases and V by 3 bases; bases with no gene match: 7. The CDR3 has 16 residues. The CDR3 DNA follows: TGTGCCAGCAGTGAGTTCAGGGGGGCTGGCAATCAGCCCCAGCATTTT. Protein: CASSEFRGAGNQPQHF.

There are many counts of this clonotype. At one end the junction does not follow the germline gene, possibly because of a read error. The J gene is TRBJ1-2, the V gene TRBV5-1; D unclear. The CDR3 totals 13 residues. CDR1 SGHRS and CDR2 YFSETQ come from the germline V gene. The CDR3 spells CASSLGHNYGYTF. The CDR3 DNA follows: TGTGCCAGCAGTTTGGGCCACAACTATGGCTACACCTTC. Supplemented by reference TRBV5-1 and TRBJ1-2, the full variable domain reads KAGVTQTPRYLIKTRGQQVTLSCSPISGHRSVSWYQQTPGQGLQFLFEYFSETQRNKGNFPGRFSGRQFSNSRSEMNVSTLELGDSALYLCASSLGHNYGYTFGSGTRLTVV.

The table lists this clonotype with many counts. The CDR3 region is CASSYTSVGEQYF. As DNA, the CDR3 is TGTGCCAGCAGCTACACTAGCGTGGGGGAGCAGTACTTC. The chain combines TRBV7-2 with TRBJ2-7, with 7 positions matching TRBD2. V shed 4 bases, J shed 7 bases, and the junction held 7 bases outside the gene matches. This CDR3 has 13 amino acids. Germline CDR1 reads SGHTA; CDR2 reads FQGNSA.

V and J are TRBV11-2 and TRBJ2-2, with 7 bases fitting TRBD1. The V and J ends lost 4 bases and 5 bases, in that order; junction bases with no gene match: 4. The CDR3 runs to 14 residues. Germline CDR1 SGHAT, CDR2 FQNNGV. The CDR3 loop is CASSSYRGTGELFF. The CDR3 coding sequence is TGTGCCAGCAGCTCTTACAGGGGTACCGGGGAGCTGTTTTTT.

This clonotype was counted ten times or more. The chain joins TRBV6-5 to TRBJ2-5, with unresolved D. The CDR3 covers 14 residues. V lost 2 bases to trimming and J lost 5 bases, with 12 bases between them. CDR1 and CDR2 from the germline V gene are MNHEY and SVGAGI. CDR3 coding DNA: TGTGCCAGCAGTTACGGACCGGCCTCGGAGACCCAGTACTTC. It is translated as CASSYGPASETQYF.

Remarks on this clonotype: It is likely a read error, because the conserved phenylalanine at the end of the CDR3 is missing. The chain uses TRBV7-2 and TRBJ1-5, with D tentatively TRBD1 (5 bases). Per germline, CDR1 SGHTA and CDR2 FQGNSA. Trimming stripped 1 base from V and 1 base from J, with 8 bases between. CDR3 size: 15 residues. CDR3 sequence reads: CASSLGQYSNQPQHL. The CDR3 coding sequence is TGTGCCAGCAGCTTAGGACAGTACAGCAATCAGCCCCAGCATCTT.

This clonotype appeared many times. The chain has TRBV7-2 and TRBJ2-5; 9 bases agree with TRBD2. Losses at the gene ends were 3 bases for V and 5 bases for J; bases not matched to a gene: 1. Germline V CDR1 and CDR2: SGHTA, FQGNSA. CDR3 length equals 13 residues. In DNA form, the CDR3 reads TGTGCCAGCAGCTTCGGACTAGCGGAGACCCAGTACTTC. Protein sequence: CASSFGLAETQYF.

J is TRBJ2-3 and V is TRBV24-1; D remains ambiguous. This CDR3 has 15 amino acids. Between the trimmed V and J ends, which lost 5 bases and 2 bases, there was a span of 13 bases. Germline V gene data show CDR1 as KGHDR and CDR2 as SFDVKD. The CDR3: CATSAGSAPTDTQYF. The CDR3 DNA follows: TGTGCCACCAGTGCGGGCTCGGCCCCCACAGATACGCAGTATTTT.

Ten or more counts support this clonotype. The CDR3 nucleotides are TGTGCCAGCAGCAGGACTAGCGGGAGGGTACAGGAGACCCAGTACTTC. It translates to CASSRTSGRVQETQYF. V gene TRBV12-3 or TRBV12-4 combines with J gene TRBJ2-5, with 15 positions matching TRBD2. This CDR3 region has 16 residues. Trimming took 6 bases from V and 5 from J; bases not matched to a gene: 7.

V usage is TRBV19 and J usage is TRBJ1-1; tentative D call: TRBD1 (5 bases). Germline V lookup: CDR1 LNHDA, CDR2 SQIVND (reference sequence). This CDR3 comprises 16 residues. V lost 6 bases and J lost 0, with 17 bases in between. CDR3 sequence: CASSVRQGGMNTEAFF. As DNA, the CDR3 is TGTGCCAGTAGCGTTCGGCAGGGAGGGATGAACACTGAAGCTTTCTTT.

This clonotype appeared a few times. This chain uses TRBV10-2 with TRBJ2-7; D may be TRBD1 or TRBD2 (5 bases each). The CDR3 totals 14 residues. Between the trimmed V and J ends, which lost 6 bases and 2 bases, there was a span of 14 bases. Germline CDR1 WSHSY, CDR2 SAAADI. Here the CDR3 reads CASRGRRSTYEQYF. The DNA for the CDR3 is TGCGCCAGCAGGGGACGACGATCAACCTACGAGCAGTACTTC.

At least ten counts were recorded for this clonotype. The chain is built from TRBV15 and TRBJ2-5, with D uncertain. Germline V gives CDR1 LNHNV, CDR2 YYDKDF (reference sequence). Trimming took off 5 bases at V and 4 bases at J, with 5 bases between the two ends. The CDR3 has 11 residues. CDR3 nucleotides: TGTGCCACCAGCTTCGGAGAGACCCAGTACTTC. Its protein is CATSFGETQYF.

The chain links TRBV12-3 or TRBV12-4 to TRBJ2-7; TRBD2 matches 9 bases. V dropped 5 bases and J dropped 5; count of bases not matched to a gene: 4. The CDR3 consists of 13 residues. In DNA form, the CDR3 reads TGTGCCAGCAGTCACGGGACTAGCCACGAGCAGTACTTC. Protein sequence: CASSHGTSHEQYF.

This sequence joins TRBV7-9 and TRBJ2-7; 11 bases map to TRBD2. CDR3 length: 14 amino acids. The junction had 6 bases not matched to a gene; V was cut back by 5 bases and J by 6 bases. Germline V gives CDR1 SEHNR, CDR2 FQNEAQ (reference sequence). Here the CDR3 reads CASSPRLAGIEQYF. The CDR3 region has the DNA TGTGCCAGCAGCCCGCGACTAGCGGGAATCGAGCAGTACTTC.

This clonotype showed up just a few times. CDR3 amino acids: CASSLTGEAHREQYF. The CDR3 DNA is TGCGCCAGCAGCTTGACGGGGGAGGCCCACCGAGAGCAGTACTTC. This chain connects TRBV5-1 to TRBJ2-7; a possible D gene is TRBD2 (6 bases). The ends were cut back, 1 base at V and 7 bases at J, with 18 bases in the middle. Germline V gives CDR1 SGHRS, CDR2 YFSETQ. The length of the CDR3 is 15 residues.

The chain employs TRBV5-6 and TRBJ1-4, with D uncertain. CDR1 and CDR2 from the germline V gene are SGHDT and YYEEEE. Trimming removed 1 base from V and 8 bases from J, with 12 bases in between. This CDR3 comprises 14 residues. In nucleotides, the CDR3 is TGTGCCAGCAGCTTGATGGCAGGTTCCGAAAAACTGTTTTTT. As protein: CASSLMAGSEKLFF.

This clonotype has at least ten counts. The gene calls are TRBV7-2 and TRBJ2-7; 7 bases agree with TRBD1. V trimming: 1 base; J trimming: 5 bases; junction bases outside the gene matches: 8. The CDR3 consists of 15 residues. The V gene's germline CDR1 is SGHTA and CDR2 FQGNSA. The CDR3, as DNA: TGTGCCAGCAGCTTAGTCGACAGGGACCACAACGAGCAGTACTTC. Translated: CASSLVDRDHNEQYF.